This TCR beta chain was found in a study of T cells after yellow fever vaccination. Across the study: Low-cell-number fractions were prepared with SMART-Seq v4 Ultra Low Input.

This clonotype was observed at least ten times. The antigen remains undetermined. Study observations and caveats: A small proportion of clonotypes was detected in both the CD4 and CD8 compartments. Clones from primary vaccination mostly reappeared after the booster (about 97% CD4, less than 90% CD8).

V shed 3 bases and J 3 bases; nucleotides not matched to a gene: 11. This CDR3 has 15 residues. CDR1 is DFQATT and CDR2 is SNEGSKA in the germline V gene (reference sequence). TCR cDNA, made by 5'RACE template switching, carried an added universal primer site and UMIs. TCRdb re-analysed the 5' RACE reads in MiXCR, keeping a single row per CDR3 protein. The data show roughly 250,000 distinct CDR3 sequences, under 15% seen once. The TCR was taken from a man in his thirties or forties who received the YFV17D yellow fever vaccine. The sequenced sample was CD4+ T cells sorted from PBMCs, obtained 45 days after the yellow fever booster vaccination. The rearrangement links TRBV20-1 to TRBJ2-7; 7 positions match TRBD2. For the CDR3, the DNA is TGCAGTGCTAGTCTCTCAGCGGGGTTGGACTACGAGCAGTACTTC. This codes for CSASLSAGLDYEQYF.